This TCR beta chain comes out of a study of blood T cell repertoires in COVID-19. Study-wide context: Samples of COVID-19 (acute and convalescent) were obtained from the United States, Italy and Spain. Sources were T cells, B-cell-depleted T cells, or PBMCs; the material itself was cDNA or gDNA.

Original analysis: Reference gene primer amplification gave nucleated cell count estimates. Profiling relied on immunoSEQ multiplex PCR, and the TCRdb table lists in-frame clones only, not all of them. For V, J and clone size, that table is used; D and trimming come from the DNA. Of around 110,000 clones listed, about 80% were seen once; the top ten hold roughly 4%. CDR3 length: 14 residues. V gave up 3 bases and J gave up 6 bases; unmatched junction bases: 3. CDR1 is SGHTA, CDR2 FQGTGA, per germline. Sequenced material: peripheral blood. This receptor was taken from a man in his 70s with acute or convalescent COVID-19. The chain uses TRBV7-3 and TRBJ2-1, with 9 bases lining up with TRBD1. The CDR3 loop is CASSFGQGINEQFF. The CDR3 nucleotides are TGTGCCAGCAGCTTTGGACAGGGGATCAATGAGCAGTTCTTC.